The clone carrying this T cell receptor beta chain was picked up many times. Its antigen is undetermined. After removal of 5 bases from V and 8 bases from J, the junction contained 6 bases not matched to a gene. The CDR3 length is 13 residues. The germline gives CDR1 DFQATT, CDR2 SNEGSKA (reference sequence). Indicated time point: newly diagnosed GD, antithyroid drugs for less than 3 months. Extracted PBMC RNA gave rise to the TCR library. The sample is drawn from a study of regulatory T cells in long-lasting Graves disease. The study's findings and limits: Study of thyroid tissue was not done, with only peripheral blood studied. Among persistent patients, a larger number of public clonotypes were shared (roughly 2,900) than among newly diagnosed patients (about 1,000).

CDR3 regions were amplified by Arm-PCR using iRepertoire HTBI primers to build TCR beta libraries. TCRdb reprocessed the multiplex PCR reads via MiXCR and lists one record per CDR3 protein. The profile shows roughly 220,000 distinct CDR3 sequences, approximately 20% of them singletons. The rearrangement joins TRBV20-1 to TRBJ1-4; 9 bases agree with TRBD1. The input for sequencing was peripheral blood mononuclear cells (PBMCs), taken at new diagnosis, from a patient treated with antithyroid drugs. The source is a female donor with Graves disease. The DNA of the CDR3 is TGCAGTGCTGGACAGGGGTCCTTCGAAAAACTGTTTTTT. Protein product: CSAGQGSFEKLFF.